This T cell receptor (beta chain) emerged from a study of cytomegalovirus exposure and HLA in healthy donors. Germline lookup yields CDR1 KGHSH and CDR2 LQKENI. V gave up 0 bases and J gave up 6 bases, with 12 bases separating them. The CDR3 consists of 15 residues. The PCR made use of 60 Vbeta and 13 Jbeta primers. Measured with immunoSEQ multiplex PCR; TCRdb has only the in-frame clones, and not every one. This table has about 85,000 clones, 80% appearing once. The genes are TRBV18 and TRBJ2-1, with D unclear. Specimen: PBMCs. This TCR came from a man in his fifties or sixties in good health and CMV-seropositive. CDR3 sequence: CASSPPSLGGNEQFF. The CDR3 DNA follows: TGTGCCAGCTCACCACCGTCGCTAGGTGGCAATGAGCAGTTCTTC.